The 22 T cell receptor beta chains below come from one sample, sequenced in a study of blood T cell repertoires in COVID-19 (dated by TCRdb to about 2020). The library came from the immunoSEQ multiplex PCR assay. Entries here come from immuneACCESS through TCRdb and include only in-frame sequences with V and J called. Some clones fail to appear in such tables; in the studies checked, an unresolved V gene covers under half of the shortfall, and the cause of the remainder is unknown. Present in this sample are some 380,000 clones, 90% of which were seen just once. The top ten hold 6.5% to 7% of the sample. Sample: peripheral blood. These TCRs come from a man aged 18 to 29 with active or convalescent COVID-19.

This sequence joins TRBV30 and TRBJ1-1, with 10 bases that match TRBD1. Germline V CDR1 and CDR2: GTSNPN, SVGIG (reference sequence). The J segment lost 4 bases and the V segment lost 0 bases, leaving 2 bases of the junction unmatched. CDR3 length equals 14 residues. The CDR3 loop is CAWSVRDRGTEAFF. In nucleotides, the CDR3 is TGTGCCTGGAGTGTACGGGACAGGGGCACTGAAGCTTTCTTT.

The chain recombines TRBV29-1 with TRBJ2-3, with 12 bases matching TRBD2. The CDR3 contains 16 residues. After removal of 4 bases from V and 4 bases from J, the junction contained 9 bases not matched to a gene. CDR1 is SQVTM and CDR2 is ANQGSEA in the germline V gene. CDR3 DNA sequence: TGCAGCGTTGGGGGAACTAGCGGGGGGCGACCAGATACGCAGTATTTT. It encodes CSVGGTSGGRPDTQYF.

The chain is built from TRBV6-2 or TRBV6-3 and TRBJ1-2; 11 bases fit TRBD1. Trimming took 2 bases from V and 5 from J; bases not matched to a gene: 4. The CDR3 loop spans 15 amino acids. Germline V lookup: CDR1 MNHEY, CDR2 SVGEGT. The CDR3 sequence: CASSYGDRGTYGYTF. DNA for the CDR3: TGTGCCAGCAGTTACGGGGACAGGGGGACATATGGCTACACCTTC.

J is TRBJ2-7 and V is TRBV5-6, with 7 bases identical to TRBD1. This CDR3 contains 15 residues. Germline CDR1 is SGHDT and CDR2 is YYEEEE. J lost 5 bases, V lost 4 bases, and 12 bases had no gene match. CDR3 DNA: TGTGCCAGCAGCCCGGGGCCCAGGGGGAACAACGAGCAGTACTTC. Translation gives CASSPGPRGNNEQYF.

The genes are TRBV5-1 and TRBJ2-7, with 10 bases lining up with TRBD1. The V segment lost 3 bases and the J segment 6 bases; nucleotides outside the gene matches: 6. The CDR3 loop spans 14 amino acids. The V gene's germline CDR1 is SGHRS and CDR2 YFSETQ. The CDR3 bases are TGCGCCAGCAGCTCGGGACAGGGGACCGGCGAGCAGTACTTC. This translates into CASSSGQGTGEQYF.

This clone was counted only a few times. The CDR3 DNA reads as TGTGCCAGCACCGAGGCTAATTCACCCCTCCACTTT. Its protein product is CASTEANSPLHF. V usage is TRBV28 and J usage is TRBJ1-6, with D unclear. This CDR3 comprises 12 residues. Trimming stripped 7 bases from V and 6 bases from J, with 7 bases between. Germline-derived CDR1 and CDR2 are MDHEN and SYDVKM. Based on the CDR3 plus reference TRBV28 and TRBJ1-6, the full variable domain is DVKVTQSSRYLVKRTGEKVFLECVQDMDHENMFWYRQDPGLGLRLIYFSYDVKMKEKGDIPEGYSVSREKKERFSLILESASTNQTSMYLCASTEANSPLHFGNGTRLTVT.

In this sample, this clone turned up once. This chain uses TRBV6-5 with TRBJ1-5; TRBD1 aligns across 8 bases. V trimming: 2 bases; J trimming: 4 bases; junction bases outside the gene matches: 4. The germline V gene encodes CDR1 MNHEY and CDR2 SVGAGI. This CDR3 comprises 15 residues. Here the CDR3 DNA reads TGTGCCAGCAGTTACCCCGGACAGGGAAATCAGCCCCAGCATTTT. This translates into CASSYPGQGNQPQHF.

The J gene is TRBJ1-5, the V gene TRBV13; no reliable D call. V shed 3 bases and J shed 6 bases, with 6 bases lying between them. The CDR3 covers 12 residues. Germline V CDR1 and CDR2: PRHDT, FYEKMQ (reference sequence). The CDR3 DNA sequence: TGTGCCAGCAGCTTCTTGAGTCAGCCCCAGCATTTT. It translates to CASSFLSQPQHF.

As DNA, the CDR3 is TGTGCCAGCAGTAAGGCGGGCCGGGACATTCAGTACTTC. Encoded protein: CASSKAGRDIQYF. The genes are TRBV28 and TRBJ2-4, with a tentative D call TRBD2 (5 bases). Germline-derived CDR1 and CDR2 are MDHEN and SYDVKM. This CDR3 region has 13 residues. The V end lost 5 bases, the J end lost 8 bases, and 13 bases lay between the germline ends.

This chain links TRBV19 with TRBJ2-3, with D tentatively TRBD1 (5 bases). The CDR3 contains 14 residues. Looked up from germline, CDR1 is LNHDA and CDR2 is SQIVND (reference sequence). V was cut by 3 bases and J by 4 bases, with 11 bases left in between. The CDR3 here is CASSMGPSADTQYF. The CDR3 DNA sequence: TGTGCCAGTAGTATGGGGCCAAGCGCAGATACGCAGTATTTT.

This clone came up once. Here the CDR3 DNA reads TGTGCCAGCAGTCAGACTAGCGGGGGGAATGAGCAGTTCTTC. Its translation is CASSQTSGGNEQFF. V gene TRBV11-2 combines with J gene TRBJ2-1, with TRBD2 matching 13 bases. Germline V gene lookup returns CDR1 SGHAT and CDR2 FQNNGV. This CDR3 spans 14 amino acids. The trim removed 6 bases at V and 7 bases at J, leaving 3 bases unmatched.

The chain uses TRBV28 and TRBJ2-3; TRBD1 matches 11 bases. CDR3 size: 17 residues. Germline V lookup: CDR1 MDHEN, CDR2 SYDVKM. V was pared by 6 bases and J by 1 base, with 9 bases of the junction left unmatched. In nucleotides, the CDR3 is TGTGCCAGCAGCGGACAGGGGGCCACTCTTCGCACAGATACGCAGTATTTT. It specifies CASSGQGATLRTDTQYF.

The table lists this clone with a count of one. The chain carries TRBV19 and TRBJ2-1, with D possibly matching TRBD2 (6 bases). The CDR3 extends over 13 amino acids. With 2 bases removed from V and 5 bases from J, the gap between germline ends came to 7 bases. Germline V CDR1 and CDR2: LNHDA, SQIVND (reference sequence). The CDR3 nucleotides are TGTGCCAGTAGTATATCGGGAGACAATGAGCAGTTCTTC. Its translation: CASSISGDNEQFF.

This rearrangement joins TRBV6-2 or TRBV6-3 to TRBJ2-2; the match to TRBD1 covers 8 bases. Germline-derived CDR1 and CDR2 are MNHEY and SVGEGT. CDR3 length equals 18 residues. Unmatched junction bases numbered 10, after V lost 0 bases and J lost 4 bases. The CDR3 nucleotides read TGTGCCAGCAGTTACTCCTATATAGGACAGGGTCTCACCGGGGAGCTGTTTTTT. It is translated as CASSYSYIGQGLTGELFF.

This chain uses TRBV30 with TRBJ1-5, with D perhaps matching TRBD1 (6 bases). Trimming removed 6 bases at V and 4 bases at J, with 16 bases between. CDR3 length: 14 amino acids. Germline V gene sequence: CDR1 GTSNPN, CDR2 SVGIG (reference sequence). The CDR3 DNA is TGTGCCTGCGATCCGAGGGGGTCGAATCAGCCCCAGCATTTT. Translating gives CACDPRGSNQPQHF.

J is TRBJ2-1 and V is TRBV27; D ambiguous. The CDR3 totals 14 residues. Trimming pared 1 base from V and 5 bases from J, leaving 9 bases between. The germline V gene has CDR1 MNHEY and CDR2 SMNVEV (reference sequence). CDR3: CASSLYAANNEQFF. The CDR3 region has the DNA TGTGCCAGCAGTTTATACGCGGCAAACAATGAGCAGTTCTTC.

This clone showed up just once. The chain links TRBV28 to TRBJ1-5; D is uncertain. The V gene's germline CDR1 is MDHEN and CDR2 SYDVKM. The V end was cut by 6 bases, the J end by 0 bases, with 12 bases between. CDR3 size: 15 residues. DNA of the CDR3: TGTGCCAGCAGCCTCGGAGGGCATAGCAATCAGCCCCAGCATTTT. Translating it yields CASSLGGHSNQPQHF.

V and J are TRBV7-3 and TRBJ2-1; 7 bases match TRBD1. The CDR3 runs 15 residues. From germline, CDR1 is SGHTA and CDR2 FQGTGA. V gave up 5 bases and J gave up 3 bases; unmatched junction bases: 7. Here the CDR3 DNA reads TGTGCCAGCAGCCGCACGGGACAGAACTACAATGAGCAGTTCTTC. As protein: CASSRTGQNYNEQFF.

The chain recombines TRBV21-1 with TRBJ2-1; whether TRBD2, the table's D call, matches the DNA was not checked. TRBV21-1 is labeled a pseudogene. The CDR3 extends over 19 amino acids. The DNA of the CDR3 is TGTGCCAGCAGCCTAGGGGGAGGGAGGTACGTAGTCTCCTACAATGAGCAGTTCTTC. It encodes CASSLGGGRYVVSYNEQFF.

Details on this clone: Its ends do not fully match the called genes, so a read error is possible. This chain connects TRBV18 to TRBJ2-3; perhaps TRBD2 as D (7 bases). Germline loops: CDR1 KGHSH, CDR2 LQKENI. The CDR3 is 15 amino acids. CDR3 DNA sequence: TGTGCCAGCACACCCTCGGGGGGCCCCACAGATACGCAGTATTTT. This sequence encodes CASTPSGGPTDTQYF.

This chain links TRBV4-3 with TRBJ1-1; D is unclear. V lost 0 bases and J lost 7, with 12 bases in between. This CDR3 contains 14 residues. CDR1 LGHNA and CDR2 YSLEER come from the germline V gene. CDR3 in amino acids: CASSQDFLAGEAFF. Here the CDR3 DNA reads TGCGCCAGCAGCCAAGATTTCTTAGCGGGTGAAGCTTTCTTT.

The rearrangement joins TRBV11-2 to TRBJ1-4; the D gene is possibly TRBD1 (5 bases). The CDR3 has 15 amino acids. V was cut by 4 bases and J by 7 bases, with 16 bases left in between. The germline V gene has CDR1 SGHAT and CDR2 FQNNGV. DNA of the CDR3: TGTGCCAGCAGCTCCAGAGCAGGGTTGGTTGAAAAACTGTTTTTT. Amino acids: CASSSRAGLVEKLFF.